Presented here are 21 T cell receptor beta chains from one specimen sequenced in a study of blood T cell repertoires in COVID-19. Sequencing was performed with immunoSEQ multiplex PCR; in TCRdb, only in-frame clones are kept and a portion is missing. The sample has around 130,000 clones; just under 85% are singletons. The sequenced sample consisted of peripheral blood. All receptors derive from a human donor in a cohort sampled during active COVID-19.

The rearrangement links TRBV10-3 to TRBJ1-1; D is perhaps TRBD1 (6 bases). The CDR3 has 15 residues. V dropped 0 bases and J dropped 2 bases, with 10 bases sitting between them. CDR1 and CDR2 from the germline V gene are ENHRY and SYGVKD. Written as DNA, the CDR3 is TGTGCCATCAGTGAGTCCGGGACACCTAACACTGAAGCTTTCTTT. This encodes CAISESGTPNTEAFF.

This clone has just one count. This chain joins TRBV30 and TRBJ1-1; 9 positions agree with TRBD1. Trimming removed 2 bases from V and 4 bases from J; junction bases left unmatched: 5. The CDR3 length is 14 residues. Germline V CDR1 and CDR2: GTSNPN, SVGIG (reference sequence). Here the CDR3 reads CAWSLPTGGTEAFF. Written as DNA, the CDR3 is TGTGCCTGGAGTTTACCGACAGGGGGCACTGAAGCTTTCTTT.

The V and J genes are TRBV5-1 and TRBJ1-6, with 9 positions matching TRBD1. Germline CDR1 is SGHRS and CDR2 is YFSETQ. This CDR3 contains 16 residues. With V trimmed by 4 bases and J by 7 bases, 9 bases remained unmatched. The CDR3 nucleotides are TGCGCCAGCAGCCTAGGGACAGGGAGCCCCAATTCACCCCTCCACTTT. Residues: CASSLGTGSPNSPLHF.

The chain is built from TRBV5-1 and TRBJ2-7, with 7 bases lining up with TRBD2. This CDR3 has 13 residues. The germline CDR1 and CDR2 sequences are SGHRS and YFSETQ. V was clipped by 4 bases and J by 5 bases; unmatched bases: 6. The CDR3 DNA is TGCGCCAGCAGCGACCTCGGGGGGAACGAGCAGTACTTC. It specifies CASSDLGGNEQYF.

V is TRBV19 and J is TRBJ2-3; D possibly corresponds to TRBD2 (5 bases). Trimming took off 6 bases at V and 5 bases at J, with 18 bases between the two ends. Looked up from germline, CDR1 is LNHDA and CDR2 is SQIVND (reference sequence). The CDR3 is made up of 15 amino acids. The CDR3 loop reads CASSRGWRAQDTQYF. The CDR3 DNA follows: TGTGCCAGTAGCCGCGGATGGCGGGCTCAAGATACGCAGTATTTT.

This chain uses TRBV10-2 with TRBJ1-2, with 10 nucleotides matching TRBD1. The CDR3 is 15 residues long. The junction had 5 bases not matched to a gene; V was cut back by 0 bases and J by 7 bases. Per germline, CDR1 WSHSY and CDR2 SAAADI. The CDR3: CASSESSRDRGGYTF. The CDR3 bases are TGCGCCAGCAGTGAGTCTAGTCGGGACAGGGGTGGCTACACCTTC.

The CDR3: CASSLSGVTYEQYF. CDR3 DNA: TGTGCCAGCAGCTTAAGCGGGGTAACCTACGAGCAGTACTTC. The rearrangement uses TRBV11-2 and TRBJ2-7, with 7 positions matching TRBD2. The trim removed 2 bases at V and 2 bases at J, leaving 3 bases unmatched. CDR3 length: 14 residues. In germline, CDR1 is SGHAT, CDR2 FQNNGV.

This chain connects TRBV15 to TRBJ1-2, with D perhaps matching TRBD1 (6 bases). The CDR3 contains 14 residues. Deletions cut 5 bases from V and 3 bases from J, with 13 bases between. Germline V CDR1 and CDR2: LNHNV, YYDKDF (reference sequence). DNA of the CDR3: TGTGCCACCAGCGACTCCGGGACACACTATGGCTACACCTTC. It codes for CATSDSGTHYGYTF.

This chain links TRBV2 with TRBJ2-1, with 8 bases lining up with TRBD1. The ends lost 11 bases at V and 4 bases at J; junction bases unmatched: 13. Germline V gives CDR1 SNHLY, CDR2 FYNNEI. This CDR3 has 15 residues. The CDR3 protein is CAGLIPGGNYNEQFF. DNA for the CDR3: TGTGCCGGACTGATCCCAGGGGGCAATTACAATGAGCAGTTCTTC.

The CDR3 region has the DNA TGTGCCAGCAGCGCGACAGGGCTTAATAATTCACCCCTCCACTTT. This gives the protein CASSATGLNNSPLHF. The J gene is TRBJ1-6, the V gene TRBV9, with 7 nucleotides matching TRBD1. V shed 3 bases, J shed 5 bases, and the junction held 5 bases outside the gene matches. Germline values: CDR1 SGDLS, CDR2 YYNGEE. CDR3 length: 15 residues.

V and J are TRBV7-8 and TRBJ2-2; 13 bases are shared with TRBD2. Losses at the gene ends were 3 bases for V and 8 bases for J; bases not matched to a gene: 12. The germline V gene encodes CDR1 SGHVS and CDR2 FQNEAQ. The length of the CDR3 is 18 residues. CDR3 bases: TGTGCCAGCAGCTTCCCGACTAGCGGGGGGCCTGGTGAAGGGGAGCTGTTTTTT. Amino acids: CASSFPTSGGPGEGELFF.

This clone occurred once. The chain employs TRBV4-1 and TRBJ2-5; D remains ambiguous. The V gene's germline CDR1 is MGHRA and CDR2 YSYEKL. Between the trimmed V and J ends, which lost 4 bases and 1 base, there was a span of 13 bases. The CDR3 is 15 amino acids. The CDR3 DNA follows: TGCGCCAGCAGCCCGAGACTGAGCCTCCAAGAGACCCAGTACTTC. This encodes CASSPRLSLQETQYF.

This clone appeared a few times. The chain links TRBV20-1 to TRBJ1-6; 7 bases fit TRBD1. Germline lookup yields CDR1 DFQATT and CDR2 SNEGSKA (reference sequence). CDR3 length: 14 amino acids. V shed 3 bases, J shed 10 bases, and the junction held 9 bases outside the gene matches. The CDR3 is CSASYGDRVSPLHF. The CDR3 nucleotides read TGCAGTGCTAGTTATGGAGACAGGGTATCACCCCTCCACTTT.

This chain joins TRBV7-2 and TRBJ2-1; TRBD2 agrees at 8 bases. The CDR3 extends over 17 amino acids. V lost 2 bases, J lost 6 bases, and 12 bases stayed unmatched. CDR1 and CDR2 (germline): SGHTA, FQGNSA. The CDR3 nucleotides are TGTGCCAGCAGCTTATTAGCGGGGCTACATCTCCGCAATGAGCAGTTCTTC. As protein: CASSLLAGLHLRNEQFF.

The chain employs TRBV5-4 and TRBJ2-7, with D tentatively TRBD1 (6 bases). Germline V lookup: CDR1 SGHNT, CDR2 YYREEE (reference sequence). V lost 0 bases and J 2 bases, leaving 9 bases between the germline ends. This CDR3 comprises 14 residues. The DNA of the CDR3 is TGTGCCAGCAGCTTGGAGGGGGTTACCTACGAGCAGTACTTC. Protein product: CASSLEGVTYEQYF.

This clone has only one observation. This chain links TRBV28 with TRBJ1-6; 8 nucleotides match TRBD1. The germline CDR1 and CDR2 sequences are MDHEN and SYDVKM. V was clipped by 6 bases and J by 15 bases; unmatched bases: 13. CDR3 length: 14 amino acids. The CDR3 region has the DNA TGTGCCAGCAGACCGGGACAGGCCATGATAATCCTCCACTTT. It yields the protein CASRPGQAMIILHF.

The rearrangement links TRBV5-1 to TRBJ2-5, with 8 bases matching TRBD2. The CDR3 spans 16 residues. Germline CDR1 reads SGHRS; CDR2 reads YFSETQ. The V and J ends lost 4 bases and 5 bases, in that order; junction bases with no gene match: 13. The CDR3 is CASSPRSVAGSETQYF. CDR3 DNA sequence: TGCGCCAGCAGCCCTCGATCGGTAGCGGGATCGGAGACCCAGTACTTC.

In its sample, this clone was seen many times. This chain connects TRBV19 to TRBJ1-3, with D perhaps TRBD1 (6 bases). Germline V gene sequence: CDR1 LNHDA, CDR2 SQIVND (reference sequence). V lost 5 bases and J 4 bases, leaving 15 bases between the germline ends. CDR3 length: 15 amino acids. The CDR3 is CASSELRGGGNTIYF. Here the CDR3 DNA reads TGTGCCAGTAGTGAACTCAGGGGTGGCGGAAACACCATATATTTT.

This chain's CDR3 is CASSLDTTNSEAFF. CDR3 bases: TGCGCCAGCAGCTTGGACACTACAAACTCTGAAGCTTTCTTT. V gene TRBV5-1 combines with J gene TRBJ1-1; D remains ambiguous. The CDR3 has 14 residues. The V gene's germline CDR1 is SGHRS and CDR2 YFSETQ. Between the trimmed V and J ends, which lost 0 bases and 6 bases, there was a span of 12 bases.

This chain uses TRBV28 with TRBJ1-5, with D unresolved. The CDR3 length is 15 residues. V dropped 2 bases and J dropped 7 bases, with 15 bases sitting between them. Per the germline V gene, CDR1 is MDHEN and CDR2 is SYDVKM. The DNA for the CDR3 is TGTGCCAGCAGTTTAATTGGGCCCCCAGGACAGCCCCAGCATTTT. It codes for CASSLIGPPGQPQHF.

In regard to this clone: In the same sample, other DNA sequences code for this CDR3. The rearrangement uses TRBV7-9 and TRBJ2-5; D remains ambiguous. Germline values: CDR1 SEHNR, CDR2 FQNEAQ (reference sequence). Trimming left V 3 bases short and J 5 bases short, with 4 bases between. The CDR3 extends over 11 amino acids. Here the CDR3 DNA reads TGTGCCAGCAGCTTTCGGGAGACCCAGTACTTC. Translating it yields CASSFRETQYF.